The clone carrying this T cell receptor beta chain was counted at least ten times. Its antigen is not identified. This specimen comes from a study of T cell repertoires in cytomegalovirus infection. As for the study in general: Matching HLA type, along with CMV infection, was indicated by public TCR beta signatures.

Between the trimmed V and J ends, which lost 2 bases and 1 base, there was a span of 9 bases. There are 16 residues in the CDR3. Looked up from germline, CDR1 is SGHVS and CDR2 is FNYEAQ. MiXCR, run by TCRdb on the reads, gives a single entry per CDR3 protein. The sample lists about 830,000 distinct CDR3 sequences, 32% seen once, with under 15% in the top ten. V is TRBV7-6 and J is TRBJ2-6; D is unclear. The source is a human donor in good health (CMV status not recorded). Some clones in this sample may be carry-over from other donors' samples. Sequenced here: cultured CD8+ T cells from PBMCs, sampled from culture after CMV antigen stimulation. The CDR3 sequence: CASSLFAWSGANVLTF. CDR3 bases: TGTGCCAGCAGCTTATTCGCGTGGTCTGGGGCCAACGTCCTGACTTTC.